These 15 T cell receptor beta chains were sequenced from one sample in a study of blood T cell repertoires in COVID-19. The repertoire was sequenced with immunoSEQ multiplex PCR; TCRdb's copy has only in-frame clones and lacks some. In the table there are more than 90,000 clones, around 84% of which are singletons. The sample comprised peripheral blood. All receptors derive from a middle-aged man with acute or convalescent COVID-19.

This chain links TRBV6-6 with TRBJ2-2; 14 bases are shared with TRBD2. CDR3 length equals 18 residues. V was pared by 5 bases and J by 1 base, with 6 bases of the junction left unmatched. Germline V gene sequence: CDR1 MNHNY, CDR2 SVGAGI (reference sequence). Written as DNA, the CDR3 is TGTGCCAGCAGTCATTACGGACTAGCGGGGGGGAACACCGGGGAGCTGTTTTTT. Protein: CASSHYGLAGGNTGELFF.

This sequence joins TRBV11-1 and TRBJ2-7, with D perhaps TRBD1 (7 bases). The CDR3 sequence is 13 residues long. Germline CDR1 and CDR2: SGHAT and FQDESV (reference sequence). The ends were cut back, 8 bases at V and 0 bases at J, with 11 bases in the middle. In DNA, the CDR3 is TGTGCCAGCCACCAGGGGGGCTCCTACGAGCAGTACTTC. Translation gives CASHQGGSYEQYF.

The rearrangement links TRBV2 to TRBJ1-2; 7 nucleotides align to TRBD1. V shed 5 bases, J shed 4 bases, and the junction held 10 bases outside the gene matches. The length of the CDR3 is 15 residues. Germline CDR1 reads SNHLY; CDR2 reads FYNNEI. The CDR3 is CASSLTGAAFYGYTF. The CDR3, as DNA: TGTGCCAGCAGTCTAACAGGGGCGGCTTTCTATGGCTACACCTTC.

The rearrangement uses TRBV27 and TRBJ1-4; 8 positions match TRBD1. CDR3 size: 13 residues. Germline-derived CDR1 and CDR2 are MNHEY and SMNVEV (reference sequence). Germline trimming cut 5 bases from V and 7 bases from J; bases unmatched to any gene: 3. The CDR3 nucleotides are TGTGCCAGCAGTGGACAGGGCGGTGAAAAACTGTTTTTT. It yields the protein CASSGQGGEKLFF.

The chain uses TRBV5-4 and TRBJ1-1; 8 bases map to TRBD1. CDR1 is SGHNT and CDR2 is YYREEE in the germline V gene (reference sequence). With V trimmed by 4 bases and J by 1 base, 6 bases remained unmatched. The CDR3 extends over 15 amino acids. In DNA form, the CDR3 reads TGTGCCAGCAGCACCGGACAGGGAGGGAACACTGAAGCTTTCTTT. This gives the protein CASSTGQGGNTEAFF.

CDR3 residues: CASSQEGLVGETQYF. The CDR3 DNA sequence: TGTGCCAGCAGCCAAGAGGGACTAGTGGGAGAGACCCAGTACTTC. This chain uses TRBV3-1 (or the pseudogene TRBV3-2) with TRBJ2-5; the match to TRBD2 covers 8 bases. CDR3 size: 15 residues. The germline V gene encodes CDR1 LGHDT and CDR2 YNNKEL (reference sequence). J lost 4 bases, V lost 0 bases, and 4 bases had no gene match.

In the case of this clone: Other nucleotide sequences in the sample specify the same CDR3. This chain connects TRBV28 to TRBJ2-3; TRBD2 aligns across 8 bases. Losses at the gene ends were 6 bases for V and 3 bases for J; bases not matched to a gene: 5. Looked up from germline, CDR1 is MDHEN and CDR2 is SYDVKM. The CDR3 spans 14 residues. Here the CDR3 reads CASRRAGGTDTQYF. Written as DNA, the CDR3 is TGTGCCAGCAGACGCGCGGGGGGTACAGATACGCAGTATTTT.

This chain uses TRBV19 with TRBJ1-2, with TRBD1 matching 8 bases. The germline V gene encodes CDR1 LNHDA and CDR2 SQIVND (reference sequence). V was pared by 8 bases and J by 4 bases, with 9 bases of the junction left unmatched. The CDR3 spans 14 residues. CDR3 nucleotides: TGTGCCAGTGGTAGACAGGGGACCAGCTATGGCTACACCTTC. The encoded protein is CASGRQGTSYGYTF.

The V gene is TRBV2, the J gene TRBJ2-1; a weak D match, TRBD1 (5 bases). In germline, CDR1 is SNHLY, CDR2 FYNNEI. The CDR3 loop spans 15 amino acids. The V gene lost 1 base and the J gene lost 3 bases, with 10 bases spanning the gap. CDR3 sequence: CASSEESGLYNEQFF. Here the CDR3 DNA reads TGTGCCAGCAGTGAAGAGTCAGGGCTCTACAATGAGCAGTTCTTC.

CDR3 amino acids: CASSADRGLYAPLHF. The CDR3, as DNA: TGTGCCAGCAGCGCGGACAGGGGGTTATATGCACCCCTCCACTTT. J is TRBJ1-6 and V is TRBV5-6, with 10 bases fitting TRBD1. The V gene end was trimmed by 4 bases and the J gene end by 11 bases; junction bases not matched to a gene: 9. Germline V gene sequence: CDR1 SGHDT, CDR2 YYEEEE. This CDR3 comprises 15 residues.

The chain recombines TRBV30 with TRBJ2-7, with a possible D match to TRBD2 (6 bases). V was shortened by 2 bases and J by 11 bases, with 19 bases between the two germline ends. The V gene's germline CDR1 is GTSNPN and CDR2 SVGIG (reference sequence). CDR3 length: 13 amino acids. CDR3 coding DNA: TGTGCCTGGAGTAATTTGGGGGGTGGAGGGAAGTACTTC. Amino acid sequence: CAWSNLGGGGKYF.

The V gene is TRBV6-5, the J gene TRBJ1-6; D may be TRBD1 (6 bases). Trimming left V 6 bases short and J 6 bases short, with 12 bases between. Looked up from germline, CDR1 is MNHEY and CDR2 is SVGAGI. CDR3 length: 14 amino acids. CDR3: CASSVDRRNSPLHF. CDR3 DNA sequence: TGTGCCAGCAGCGTGGACAGACGTAATTCACCCCTCCACTTT.

This chain connects TRBV10-3 to TRBJ1-6; 7 nucleotides agree with TRBD1. The CDR3 runs to 15 residues. Losses at the gene ends were 10 bases for V and 5 bases for J; bases not matched to a gene: 11. Germline V gene sequence: CDR1 ENHRY, CDR2 SYGVKD. CDR3 sequence (DNA): TGTGCCAGCCAAGCAGGGACAGCGGATAATTCACCCCTCCACTTT. The encoded protein is CASQAGTADNSPLHF.

V and J are TRBV29-1 and TRBJ2-5; D ambiguous. V was pared by 3 bases and J by 1 base, with 9 bases between. The CDR3 length is 13 residues. CDR1 SQVTM and CDR2 ANQGSEA come from the germline V gene. CDR3 DNA: TGCAGCGTTGACGCACAAATCCAAGAGACCCAGTACTTC. This translates into CSVDAQIQETQYF.

V gene TRBV10-1 combines with J gene TRBJ1-5; D remains unclear. This CDR3 comprises 15 residues. The germline V gene encodes CDR1 WNHNN and CDR2 SYGVQD (reference sequence). V lost 0 bases and J 3 bases, leaving 9 bases between the germline ends. Here the CDR3 DNA reads TGCGCCAGCAGTGAGTCAGCGTCAAACAATCAGCCCCAGCATTTT. This translates into CASSESASNNQPQHF.